This passage covers 21 T cell receptor beta chains from one sample sequenced in a study of CD4 T cells in relation to SARS-CoV-2 and coronaviruses. Assay used: immunoSEQ multiplex PCR; TCRdb lists only in-frame clones, some missing. The sample records roughly 60,000 clones, approximately 94% being singletons. Before the COVID-19 pandemic, during about 2010-2018, CD4+ T cells were taken from unexposed donors. The material sequenced was naive CD4+ T cells from PBMCs. Subset here: naive CD4+ T cells isolated by negative enrichment. The source is a human donor in good health.

V gene TRBV19 combines with J gene TRBJ2-3, with TRBD2 identical over 13 bases. V shed 4 bases, J shed 3 bases, and the junction held 10 bases outside the gene matches. The CDR3 runs to 18 residues. Germline V CDR1 and CDR2: LNHDA, SQIVND (reference sequence). CDR3 protein: CASSKGPTSGRFTDTQYF. CDR3 DNA sequence: TGTGCCAGTAGTAAAGGGCCGACTAGCGGGAGGTTTACAGATACGCAGTATTTT.

The chain's CDR3 is CASSLQTGTGGNTQYF. CDR3 sequence (DNA): TGTGCCAGCAGCTTACAAACCGGGACAGGGGGAAATACGCAGTATTTT. This chain joins TRBV7-2 and TRBJ2-3; 11 bases are shared with TRBD1. There are 16 residues in the CDR3. CDR1 and CDR2 (germline): SGHTA, FQGNSA. J was trimmed by 7 bases and V by 2 bases; bases with no gene match: 8.

The rearrangement links TRBV11-2 to TRBJ2-3, with unresolved D. The CDR3 contains 12 residues. Trimming pared 5 bases from V and 2 bases from J, leaving 5 bases between. The germline V gene encodes CDR1 SGHAT and CDR2 FQNNGV. The CDR3, as DNA: TGTGCCAGCAGCCCGTTCACAGATACGCAGTATTTT. This sequence encodes CASSPFTDTQYF.

The chain recombines TRBV18 with TRBJ2-2; a weak D match, TRBD1 (6 bases). Germline CDR1 is KGHSH and CDR2 is LQKENI. The CDR3 is 16 residues long. The V and J ends lost 6 bases and 2 bases respectively, with 16 bases between them. The CDR3 reads CASSTVGTHNTGELFF. DNA for the CDR3: TGTGCCAGCTCCACGGTGGGGACACATAACACCGGGGAGCTGTTTTTT.

V usage is TRBV9 and J usage is TRBJ2-1; no reliable D call. Trimming shortened V by 4 bases and J by 4 bases, and 12 bases separated the two germline ends. The CDR3 has 14 amino acids. CDR1 and CDR2 from the germline V gene are SGDLS and YYNGEE. CDR3 in amino acids: CASSTPPLYNEQFF. In nucleotides, the CDR3 is TGTGCCAGCAGCACACCCCCCCTTTACAATGAGCAGTTCTTC.

The V gene is TRBV5-1, the J gene TRBJ1-3; D is unresolved. Trimming took 3 bases from V and 1 from J, leaving 11 bases between them. Germline-derived CDR1 and CDR2 are SGHRS and YFSETQ. The CDR3 totals 15 residues. CDR3: CASSSGGGSGNTIYF. Here the CDR3 DNA reads TGCGCCAGCAGCTCCGGAGGTGGATCTGGAAACACCATATATTTT.

V and J are TRBV5-3 and TRBJ2-3; TRBD2 matches at 9 bases. TRBV5-3 is treated as an ORF (open reading frame) with a function not yet certain. The V and J ends lost 4 bases and 2 bases, in that order; junction bases with no gene match: 20. CDR3 length: 20 residues. In DNA form, the CDR3 reads TGTGCCAGAAGCAGTAGGGGCAGGGCACTTGCGGGAGGGTTCACAGATACGCAGTATTTT. This sequence encodes CARSSRGRALAGGFTDTQYF.

This clone has only one observation. The chain couples TRBV12-3 or TRBV12-4 to TRBJ1-2, with 9 bases aligning to TRBD1. The CDR3 consists of 12 residues. V was clipped by 5 bases and J by 5 bases; unmatched bases: 0. The CDR3 loop reads CASSGTGYGYTF. As DNA, the CDR3 is TGTGCCAGCAGTGGGACAGGGTATGGCTACACCTTC.

The chain couples TRBV25-1 to TRBJ2-3; either TRBD1 or TRBD2 may supply D (6 bases each). V gave up 3 bases and J gave up 1 base, with 8 bases separating them. The CDR3 consists of 14 residues. Per the germline V gene, CDR1 is MGHDK and CDR2 is SYGVNS. The CDR3 DNA follows: TGTGCCAGCAGTGAGAGGGGGGGCACAGATACGCAGTATTTT. Encoded protein: CASSERGGTDTQYF.

The chain is built from TRBV28 and TRBJ1-2; perhaps TRBD1 as D (5 bases). Trimming cost V 3 bases and J 4 bases, with 9 bases left between them. The V gene's germline CDR1 is MDHEN and CDR2 SYDVKM. CDR3 length: 13 amino acids. The DNA of the CDR3 is TGTGCCAGCAGTTTTGAGGGACCCTATGGCTACACCTTC. This translates into CASSFEGPYGYTF.

The CDR3, as DNA: TGTGCCAGCAGTTCCGGGCCTCAAGAGACCCAGTACTTC. This codes for CASSSGPQETQYF. The chain joins TRBV7-3 to TRBJ2-5; no clear D gene. Germline V CDR1 and CDR2: SGHTA, FQGTGA. The CDR3 totals 13 residues. Trimming left V 6 bases short and J 2 bases short, with 10 bases between.

The chain carries TRBV7-9 and TRBJ2-5; D is unclear. In germline, CDR1 is SEHNR, CDR2 FQNEAQ (reference sequence). The CDR3 covers 13 residues. Trimming cost V 2 bases and J 3 bases, with 7 bases left between them. CDR3 loop: CASSLSEKETQYF. The CDR3, as DNA: TGTGCCAGCAGCTTAAGCGAGAAAGAGACCCAGTACTTC. The full variable domain, in which reference TRBV7-9 and TRBJ2-5 provide the parts outside the CDR3, is DTGVSQNPRHKITKRGQNVTFRCDPISEHNRLYWYRQTLGQGPEFLTYFQNEAQLEKSRLLSDRFSAERPKGSFSTLEIQRTEQGDSAMYLCASSLSEKETQYFGPGTRLLVL.

The V gene is TRBV28, the J gene TRBJ1-6, with 11 positions matching TRBD1. CDR1 and CDR2 from the germline V gene are MDHEN and SYDVKM. Trimming at V came to 6 bases and at J to 11 bases, leaving 6 bases not matched to a gene. The CDR3 spans 14 residues. As DNA, the CDR3 is TGTGCCAGCAGCCCGGGACAGGGGGTGGCACCCCTCCACTTT. Encoded protein: CASSPGQGVAPLHF. Supplemented by reference TRBV28 and TRBJ1-6, the full variable domain reads DVKVTQSSRYLVKRTGEKVFLECVQDMDHENMFWYRQDPGLGLRLIYFSYDVKMKEKGDIPEGYSVSREKKERFSLILESASTNQTSMYLCASSPGQGVAPLHFGNGTRLTVT.

This sequence joins TRBV6-5 and TRBJ2-1; 8 positions agree with TRBD1. The CDR3 totals 15 residues. The trim removed 6 bases at V and 0 bases at J, leaving 4 bases unmatched. The germline gives CDR1 MNHEY, CDR2 SVGAGI. The CDR3 reads CASRETGASYNEQFF. The CDR3 nucleotides read TGTGCCAGCAGAGAGACAGGGGCCTCCTACAATGAGCAGTTCTTC.

The rearrangement uses TRBV5-6 and TRBJ1-1; D remains unclear. The CDR3 has 14 amino acids. Germline V gene data show CDR1 as SGHDT and CDR2 as YYEEEE. With 4 bases removed from V and 12 bases from J, the gap between germline ends came to 22 bases. The CDR3 reads CASSHPNERQGTFF. As DNA, the CDR3 is TGTGCCAGCAGCCATCCGAATGAGAGACAAGGTACTTTCTTT.

This chain joins TRBV25-1 and TRBJ2-3, with unresolved D. Germline-derived CDR1 and CDR2 are MGHDK and SYGVNS. CDR3 length: 11 amino acids. Between the trimmed V and J ends, which lost 3 bases and 14 bases, there was a span of 12 bases. The CDR3 DNA follows: TGTGCCAGCAGTGAGGCACCCAGGTGGTATTTT. Protein sequence: CASSEAPRWYF. The whole variable domain, filled in from reference TRBV25-1 and TRBJ2-3, reads EADIYQTPRYLVIGTGKKITLECSQTMGHDKMYWYQQDPGMELHLIHYSYGVNSTEKGDLSSESTVSRIRTEHFPLTLESARPSHTSQYLCASSEAPRWYFGPGTRLTVL.

This clone was seen once. The CDR3 loop is CASSPLGGATSGRDEQYF. CDR3 bases: TGTGCCAGCTCACCACTTGGAGGGGCGACTAGCGGTCGAGACGAGCAGTACTTC. The J gene is TRBJ2-7, the V gene TRBV18; the match to TRBD2 covers 9 bases. The V gene end was trimmed by 1 base and the J gene end by 5 bases; junction bases not matched to a gene: 15. The CDR3 contains 18 residues. Germline loops: CDR1 KGHSH, CDR2 LQKENI.

The chain combines TRBV4-2 with TRBJ2-1, with 15 nucleotides matching TRBD2. This CDR3 region has 16 residues. The germline CDR1 and CDR2 sequences are LGHNA and YNFKEQ. Trimming removed 1 base from V and 9 bases from J; junction bases left unmatched: 4. CDR3 coding DNA: TGTGCCAGCAGCCAAGGGACTAGCGGGAGGGTCAGTGAGCAGTTCTTC. Translation: CASSQGTSGRVSEQFF.

This clone was observed a single time. J is TRBJ2-7 and V is TRBV11-1, with 10 bases aligning to TRBD2. The CDR3 totals 15 residues. Germline CDR1 and CDR2: SGHAT and FQDESV (reference sequence). The ends lost 2 bases at V and 3 bases at J; junction bases unmatched: 4. Written as DNA, the CDR3 is TGTGCCAGCAGCTTACTAGCGGGAGTGAGCTACGAGCAGTACTTC. Amino acid sequence: CASSLLAGVSYEQYF.

The chain links TRBV4-2 to TRBJ2-3, with TRBD2 matching 10 bases. Germline lookup yields CDR1 LGHNA and CDR2 YNFKEQ. This CDR3 has 17 residues. With 2 bases clipped from V and 2 bases from J, the junction kept 7 bases outside the gene matches. The CDR3 DNA sequence: TGTGCCAGCAGCCAAACGCGGACTAGCGGCTCCACAGATACGCAGTATTTT. This gives the protein CASSQTRTSGSTDTQYF.

The CDR3 coding sequence is TGTGCCAGCAGTTTAGCAGGGGTCGGCTACACCTTC. Its protein product is CASSLAGVGYTF. The rearrangement joins TRBV12-3 or TRBV12-4 to TRBJ1-2; a possible D gene is TRBD1 (5 bases). The V end lost 0 bases, the J end lost 8 bases, and 7 bases lay between the germline ends. The CDR3 spans 12 residues.